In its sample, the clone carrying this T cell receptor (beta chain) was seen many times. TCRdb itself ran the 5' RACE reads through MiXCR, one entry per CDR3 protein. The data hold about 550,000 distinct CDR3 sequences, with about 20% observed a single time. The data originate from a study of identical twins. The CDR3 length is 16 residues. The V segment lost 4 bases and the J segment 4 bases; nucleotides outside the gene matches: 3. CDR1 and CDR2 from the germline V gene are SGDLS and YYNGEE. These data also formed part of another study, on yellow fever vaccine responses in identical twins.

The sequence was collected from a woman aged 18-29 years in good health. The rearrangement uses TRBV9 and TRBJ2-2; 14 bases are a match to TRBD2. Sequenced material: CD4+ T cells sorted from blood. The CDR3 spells CASSPGLAGATGELFF. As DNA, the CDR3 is TGTGCCAGCAGCCCGGGACTAGCGGGAGCCACCGGGGAGCTGTTTTTT.